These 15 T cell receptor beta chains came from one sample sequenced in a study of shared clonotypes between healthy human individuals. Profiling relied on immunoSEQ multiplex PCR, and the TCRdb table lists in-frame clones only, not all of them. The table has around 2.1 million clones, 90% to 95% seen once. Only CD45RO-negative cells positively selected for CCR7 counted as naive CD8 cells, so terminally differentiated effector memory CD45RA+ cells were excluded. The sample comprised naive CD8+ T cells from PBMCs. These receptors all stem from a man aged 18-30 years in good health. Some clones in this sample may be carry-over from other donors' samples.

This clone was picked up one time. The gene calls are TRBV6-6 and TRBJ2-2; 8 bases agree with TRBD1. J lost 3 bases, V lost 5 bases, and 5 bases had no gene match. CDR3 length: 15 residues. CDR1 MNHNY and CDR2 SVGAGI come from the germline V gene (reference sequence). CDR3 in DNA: TGTGCCAGCAGTACTTGGACAGGGCACACCGGGGAGCTGTTTTTT. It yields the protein CASSTWTGHTGELFF.

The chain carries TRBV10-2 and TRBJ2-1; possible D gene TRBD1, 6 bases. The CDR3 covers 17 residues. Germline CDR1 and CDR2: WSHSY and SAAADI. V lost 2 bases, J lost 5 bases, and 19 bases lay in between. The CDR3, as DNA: TGCGCCAGCAGTGAGCGGTCGGGGACACCATATCACAATGAGCAGTTCTTC. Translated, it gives CASSERSGTPYHNEQFF.

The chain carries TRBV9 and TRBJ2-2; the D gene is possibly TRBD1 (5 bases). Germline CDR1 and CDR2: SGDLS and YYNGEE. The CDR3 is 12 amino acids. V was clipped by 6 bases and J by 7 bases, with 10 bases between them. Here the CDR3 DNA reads TGTGCCAGCACCCGTAGGGGCGGGGAGCTGTTTTTT. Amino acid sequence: CASTRRGGELFF.

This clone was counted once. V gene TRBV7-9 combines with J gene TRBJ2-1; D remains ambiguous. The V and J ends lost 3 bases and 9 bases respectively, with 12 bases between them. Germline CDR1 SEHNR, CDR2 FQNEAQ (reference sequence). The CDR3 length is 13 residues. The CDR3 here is CASSFDPPLEQFF. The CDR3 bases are TGTGCCAGCAGCTTTGACCCCCCGCTTGAGCAGTTCTTC.

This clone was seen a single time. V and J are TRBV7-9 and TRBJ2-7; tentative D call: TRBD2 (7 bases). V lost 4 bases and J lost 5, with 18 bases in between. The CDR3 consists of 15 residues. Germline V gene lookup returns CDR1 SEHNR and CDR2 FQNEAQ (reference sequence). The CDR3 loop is CASSSTAPGGHEQYF. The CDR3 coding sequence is TGTGCCAGCAGCTCCACAGCGCCGGGGGGCCACGAGCAGTACTTC.

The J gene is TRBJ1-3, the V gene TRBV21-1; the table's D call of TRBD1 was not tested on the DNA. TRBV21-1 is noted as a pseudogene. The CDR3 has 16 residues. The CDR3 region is CASSKGQPGTGNTIYF. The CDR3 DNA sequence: TGTGCCAGCAGCAAGGGACAGCCAGGGACTGGAAACACCATATATTTT.

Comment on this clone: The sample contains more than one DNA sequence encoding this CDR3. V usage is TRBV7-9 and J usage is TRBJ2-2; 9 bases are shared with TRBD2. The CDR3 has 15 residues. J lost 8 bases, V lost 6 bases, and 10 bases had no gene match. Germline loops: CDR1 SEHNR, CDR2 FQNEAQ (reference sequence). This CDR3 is CASSHTSGPRGELFF. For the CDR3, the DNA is TGTGCCAGCAGTCACACTAGCGGGCCAAGGGGGGAGCTGTTTTTT.

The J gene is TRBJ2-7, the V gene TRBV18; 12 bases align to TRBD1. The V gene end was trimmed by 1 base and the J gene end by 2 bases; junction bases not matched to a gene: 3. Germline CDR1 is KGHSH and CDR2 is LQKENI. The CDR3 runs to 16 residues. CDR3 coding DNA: TGTGCCAGCTCACCACGGGACAGGGGGCGAACCTACGAGCAGTACTTC. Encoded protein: CASSPRDRGRTYEQYF.

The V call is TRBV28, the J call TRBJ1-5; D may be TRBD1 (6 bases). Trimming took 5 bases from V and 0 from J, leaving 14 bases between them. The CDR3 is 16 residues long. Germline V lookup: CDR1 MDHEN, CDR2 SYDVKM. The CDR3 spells CASSTWTDISNQPQHF. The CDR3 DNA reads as TGTGCCAGCAGTACTTGGACAGATATTAGCAATCAGCCCCAGCATTTT.

The CDR3 sequence: CASSSRQVRPNEQYF. CDR3 DNA sequence: TGTGCCAGCAGCTCCCGGCAGGTCCGCCCCAACGAGCAGTACTTC. V and J are TRBV7-2 and TRBJ2-7; D unresolved. V lost 4 bases and J 5 bases, leaving 18 bases between the germline ends. Germline values: CDR1 SGHTA, CDR2 FQGNSA. CDR3 length: 15 residues.

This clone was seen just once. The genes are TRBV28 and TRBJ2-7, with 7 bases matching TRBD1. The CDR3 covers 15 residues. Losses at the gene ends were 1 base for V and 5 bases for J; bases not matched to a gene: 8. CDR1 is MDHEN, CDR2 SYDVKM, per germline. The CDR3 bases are TGTGCCAGCAGTTTATTCGGCAGGGGGAACGACGAGCAGTACTTC. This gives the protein CASSLFGRGNDEQYF.

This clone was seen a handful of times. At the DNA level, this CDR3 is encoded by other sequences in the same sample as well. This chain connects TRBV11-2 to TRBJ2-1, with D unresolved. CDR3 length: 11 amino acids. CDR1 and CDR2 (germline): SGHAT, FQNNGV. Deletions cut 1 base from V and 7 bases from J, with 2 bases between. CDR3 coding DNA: TGTGCCAGCAGCTTAGGGAATGAGCAGTTCTTC. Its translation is CASSLGNEQFF.

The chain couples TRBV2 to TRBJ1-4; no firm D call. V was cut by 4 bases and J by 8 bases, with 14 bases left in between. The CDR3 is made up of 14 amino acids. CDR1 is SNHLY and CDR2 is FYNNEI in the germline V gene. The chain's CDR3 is CASSGVQVQEKLFF. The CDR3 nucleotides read TGTGCCAGCAGTGGGGTCCAAGTTCAAGAAAAACTGTTTTTT.

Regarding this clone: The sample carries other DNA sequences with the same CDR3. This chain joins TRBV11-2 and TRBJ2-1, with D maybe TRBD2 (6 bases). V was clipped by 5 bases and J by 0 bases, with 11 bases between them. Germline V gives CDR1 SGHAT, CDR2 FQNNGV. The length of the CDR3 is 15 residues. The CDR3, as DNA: TGTGCCAGCAGCCACCGGGAGAGCTCCTACAATGAGCAGTTCTTC. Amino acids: CASSHRESSYNEQFF.

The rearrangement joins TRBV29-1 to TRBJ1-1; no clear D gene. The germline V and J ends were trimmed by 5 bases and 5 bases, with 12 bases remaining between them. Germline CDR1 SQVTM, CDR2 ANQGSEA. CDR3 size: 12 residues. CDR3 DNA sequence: TGCAGCGTTTTTGTATTGGGGACTGAAGCTTTCTTT. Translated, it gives CSVFVLGTEAFF.